The entry below describes one T cell receptor (beta chain). Its antigen is as yet unknown. This entry is derived from a study of post-analysis software for immune sequencing data. Trimming took off 5 bases at V and 1 base at J, with 14 bases between the two ends. The germline CDR1 and CDR2 sequences are DFQATT and SNEGSKA (reference sequence). There are 14 residues in the CDR3. Carried by the TCR beta cDNA libraries were unique molecular identifiers. Input populations of 1 to 10 million T cells gave rise to 500,000 to 600,000 cDNA molecules. A single record per CDR3 protein comes from TCRdb applying MiXCR to the PCR reads. Counted here are some 450,000 distinct CDR3 sequences, approximately 45% occurring once; the ten biggest clones make up 9.5% to 13%. Whole-study results and caveats: Patients used roughly five TRBV segments, including TRBV5-6, TRBV5-1 and TRBV20-1, more often than controls. Samples from a shared batch, those prepared together, strongly co-clustered by F measure.

Sequencing was performed on blood. The chain has TRBV20-1 and TRBJ2-5; D ambiguous. The sequence was obtained from a girl between 5 and 17 years old with multiple sclerosis. CDR3 coding DNA: TGCAGTGCTTATGGACGGAGACCCCAAGAGACCCAGTACTTC. Its protein product is CSAYGRRPQETQYF.